This record looks at one T cell receptor (beta chain) sequence and its context. The data are from a study of blood T cell repertoires in COVID-19. Overall study context: There were acute and convalescent COVID-19 samples, and they came from the United States, Italy and Spain. Nucleic acid was either cDNA or gDNA, and it came from T cells, B-cell-depleted T cells, or PBMCs.

The CDR3 covers 15 residues. V was cut by 6 bases and J by 3 bases, with 18 bases left in between. The authors' processing: Reference gene primer amplification in the assay estimated nucleated cell counts. Profiled with immunoSEQ multiplex PCR; TCRdb holds only in-frame clones, not every one. V and J calls and clone size follow that table, whereas D and trimming were derived from the DNA. The table shows about 74,000 clones, with 90% occurring only once. Specimen: peripheral blood. V and J are TRBV6-7 and TRBJ2-7; D gene unclear. TRBV6-7 is labeled an ORF, and its function is uncertain. The receptor's source is a human donor in a cohort sampled during active COVID-19. CDR3 bases: TGTGCCAGCAGAACGGGTACAATGTATATCTACGAGCAGTACTTC. It translates to CASRTGTMYIYEQYF.